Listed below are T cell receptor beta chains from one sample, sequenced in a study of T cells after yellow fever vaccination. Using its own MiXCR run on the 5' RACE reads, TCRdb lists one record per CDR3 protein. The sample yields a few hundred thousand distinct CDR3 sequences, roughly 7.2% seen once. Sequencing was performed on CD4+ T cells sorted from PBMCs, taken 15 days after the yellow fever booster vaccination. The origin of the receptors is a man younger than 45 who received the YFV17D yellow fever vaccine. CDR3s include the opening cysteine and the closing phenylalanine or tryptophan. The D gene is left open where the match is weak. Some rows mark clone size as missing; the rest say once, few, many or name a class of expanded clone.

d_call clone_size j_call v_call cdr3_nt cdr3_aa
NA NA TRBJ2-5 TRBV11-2 TGTGCCAGCAGTCCCGGACTGCCGGGGACCCAGTACTTC CASSPGLPGTQYF
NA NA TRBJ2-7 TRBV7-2 TGTGCCAGCAGCTTCAGAGACAGGTACTACGAGCAGTACTTC CASSFRDRYYEQYF
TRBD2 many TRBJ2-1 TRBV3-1 TGTGCCAGCGCATTACTAGCGGGCAATGAGCAGTTCTTC CASALLAGNEQFF
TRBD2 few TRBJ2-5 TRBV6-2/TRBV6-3 TGTGCCAGCAGTTACCTCCACCGACTAGCGGGGACCACGTACCAAGAGACCCAGTACTTC CASSYLHRLAGTTYQETQYF
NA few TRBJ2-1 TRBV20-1 TGCAGTGCTAGGTTCGCGGGATCCCTCTACAATGAGCAGTTCTTC CSARFAGSLYNEQFF
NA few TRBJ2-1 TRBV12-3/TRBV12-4 TGTGCCAGCAGTTTAGGCCTGGAGCAGTTCTTC CASSLGLEQFF
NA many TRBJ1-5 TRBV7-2 TGTGCCAGCAGCCCCTTACCAAATCAGCCCCAGCATTTT CASSPLPNQPQHF
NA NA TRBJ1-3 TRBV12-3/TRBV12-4 TGTGCCAGCAGTTTACAGGGTGTGTACACCATATATTTT CASSLQGVYTIYF
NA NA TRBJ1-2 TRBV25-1 TGTGCCAGCAGTGGTCTTATGGGGGGCTACACCTTC CASSGLMGGYTF
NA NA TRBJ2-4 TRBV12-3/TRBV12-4 TGTGCCAGCAGTTTTTCAGGGGCCAAAAACATTCAGTACTTC CASSFSGAKNIQYF
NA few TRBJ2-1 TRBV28 TGTGCCAGCAGTTTGCTTGCGGGCAAATACAATGAGCAGTTCTTC CASSLLAGKYNEQFF
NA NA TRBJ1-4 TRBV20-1 TGCAGTGCTAACAAGGCAACTAATGAAAAACTGTTTTTT CSANKATNEKLFF
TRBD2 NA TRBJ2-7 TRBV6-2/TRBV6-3 TGTGCCAGCAGCCCGGTGGTAGCGGGATCCTACGAGCAGTACTTC CASSPVVAGSYEQYF
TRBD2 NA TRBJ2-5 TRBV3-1 TGTGCCAGCTCCTTCGGACGGGTACTAGCGGTGTATGAAGAGACCCAGTACTTC CASSFGRVLAVYEETQYF
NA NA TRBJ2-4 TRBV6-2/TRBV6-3 TGTGCCAGCAGTTATATGGCGGGCGCTCTGGGGATTCAGTACTTC CASSYMAGALGIQYF
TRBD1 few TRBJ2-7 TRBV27 TGTGCCAGCAGACTCGGGACAGGGGTGGGTGAGCAGTACTTC CASRLGTGVGEQYF
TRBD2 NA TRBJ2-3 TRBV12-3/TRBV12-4 TGTGCCAGCAGACGACTAGCGGGAGGACAAGATACGCAGTATTTT CASRRLAGGQDTQYF
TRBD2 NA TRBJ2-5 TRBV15 TGTGCCACCAGCCCTTTGAGCGGGAGGGTGGAGACCCAGTACTTC CATSPLSGRVETQYF
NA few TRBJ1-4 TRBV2 TGTGCCAGCAGAGTAGGGCTTAATGAAAAACTGTTTTTT CASRVGLNEKLFF
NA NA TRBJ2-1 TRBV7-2 TGTGCCAGCAGCTTAGCCTGGGACCGCTTCGAGCAGTTCTTC CASSLAWDRFEQFF
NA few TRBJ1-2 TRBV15 TGTGCCACCAGCAGAGATGTTCTTAGGGGTCCTAACTATGGCTACACCTTC CATSRDVLRGPNYGYTF
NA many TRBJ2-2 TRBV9 TGTGCCAGCAGTGCGGGCCAACCGAACACCGGGGAGCTGTTTTTT CASSAGQPNTGELFF
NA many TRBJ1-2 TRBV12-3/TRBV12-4 TGTGCCAGCAGTTTGGACCCTAACTATGGCTACACCTTC CASSLDPNYGYTF
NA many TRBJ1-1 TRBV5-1 TGCGCCAGCAGCCAAAGGGAGAACGCTGAAGCTTTCTTT CASSQRENAEAFF
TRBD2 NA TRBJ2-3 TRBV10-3 TGTGCCATCAGTTTCGAGACTAGCGCGGATACGCAGTATTTT CAISFETSADTQYF
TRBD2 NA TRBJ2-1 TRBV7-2 TGTGCCAGCAGCAGACTAGCGGGAGGGCCATTGGAGCAGTTCTTC CASSRLAGGPLEQFF
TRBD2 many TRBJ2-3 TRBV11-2 TGTGCCAGCAGCCCTCCGGGACTAGCGGGAGGCTACACAGATACGCAGTATTTT CASSPPGLAGGYTDTQYF
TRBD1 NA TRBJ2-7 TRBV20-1 TGCAGTGCTTCAGGGGGCTCCTACGAGCAGTACTTC CSASGGSYEQYF
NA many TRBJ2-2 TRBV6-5 TGTGCCAGCAGTTACCCGAACAGGGACCCCGGGGAGCTGTTTTTT CASSYPNRDPGELFF
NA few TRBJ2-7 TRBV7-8 TGTGCCAGCAGCCCTGCGGGTCCTACCTACGAGCAGTACTTC CASSPAGPTYEQYF
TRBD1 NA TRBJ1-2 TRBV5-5 TGTGCCAGCAGCTTGGGTCAGGGGGTCGACTATGGCTACACCTTC CASSLGQGVDYGYTF
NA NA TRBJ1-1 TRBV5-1 TGCGCCAGCAGCTTGGCCACCGGAAGGCGGAACACTGAAGCTTTCTTT CASSLATGRRNTEAFF
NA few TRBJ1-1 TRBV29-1 TGCAGCGCCGAGGTCAGTTTGAACACTGAAGCTTTCTTT CSAEVSLNTEAFF
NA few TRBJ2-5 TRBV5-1 TGCGCCAGCAGCTTGGCGGGAAGGCCCTCCGGGGAGACCCAGTACTTC CASSLAGRPSGETQYF
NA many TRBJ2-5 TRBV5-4 TGTGCCAGCAGCTCCATTACGGTGGGCCAAGAGACCCAGTACTTC CASSSITVGQETQYF
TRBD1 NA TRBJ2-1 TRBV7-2 TGTGCCAGCAGCTTACTAGGGGACAGGTTTTTTAAACAGTTCTTC CASSLLGDRFFKQFF
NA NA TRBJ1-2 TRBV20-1 TGCAGTGCCGACCAGCGGAACGGGCCAGATGGCTACACCTTC CSADQRNGPDGYTF
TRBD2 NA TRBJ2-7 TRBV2 TGTGCCAGCAGTGAACAGCGACTAGCGGGAGGGACCTACGAGCAGTACTTC CASSEQRLAGGTYEQYF
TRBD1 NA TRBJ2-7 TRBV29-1 TGCAGCGTAAGGGGGACAGGCAGTACGGGGGAGCAGTACTTC CSVRGTGSTGEQYF
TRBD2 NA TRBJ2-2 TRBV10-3 TGTGCCATCAGTGGACTAGCGGGAGGACCCGGGGAGCTGTTTTTT CAISGLAGGPGELFF
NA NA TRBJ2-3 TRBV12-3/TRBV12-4 TGTGCCACCAAGGAAGGCCCTCAAGATACGCAGTATTTT CATKEGPQDTQYF
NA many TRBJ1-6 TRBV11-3 TGTGCCAGCAGTTTATTAGGTCAGGGGAGCTCCTATAATTCACCCCTCCACTTT CASSLLGQGSSYNSPLHF
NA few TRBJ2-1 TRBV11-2 TGTGCCAGCAGCCCCCTATTCCCGGACCATGAGCAGTTCTTC CASSPLFPDHEQFF
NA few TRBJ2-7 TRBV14 TGTGCCAGCAGCCAAGAGTTTGGCTACGAGCAGTACTTC CASSQEFGYEQYF
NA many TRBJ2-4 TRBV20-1 TGCAGTGCTGCGAGGAGGGGGGTGGACATTCAGTACTTC CSAARRGVDIQYF
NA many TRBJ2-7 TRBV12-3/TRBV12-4 TGTGCCAGCAGCTCTGTTTCTTGGGGGAGCTCCTACGAGCAGTACTTC CASSSVSWGSSYEQYF